The 27 T cell receptor beta chains below come from one sample, sequenced in a study of blood T cell repertoires in COVID-19. Clones were sequenced by immunoSEQ multiplex PCR, and TCRdb holds only the in-frame ones, with some missing. The sample records roughly 330,000 clones, about 89% being singletons. The sequencing input was PBMCs or T cells enriched from blood (not recorded which). Receptor source: a woman in her twenties or thirties who had recovered from COVID-19.

The CDR3 region has the DNA TGTGCCAGCAGCGGAGGAAGCAATCAGCCCCAGCATTTT. It codes for CASSGGSNQPQHF. The chain combines TRBV12-3 or TRBV12-4 with TRBJ1-5; D gene unclear. The CDR3 length is 13 residues. Trimming removed 6 bases from V and 1 base from J, with 7 bases in between.

The CDR3 DNA reads TGTGCCTGGACCTTGGGAGGGACCCTTAATTCACCCCTCCACTTT. Amino acids: CAWTLGGTLNSPLHF. The V call is TRBV30, the J call TRBJ1-6; TRBD1 might be the D (5 bases). Trimming removed 4 bases from V and 6 bases from J, with 16 bases in between. Germline V gene sequence: CDR1 GTSNPN, CDR2 SVGIG (reference sequence). The CDR3 is made up of 15 amino acids.

The chain recombines TRBV6-4 with TRBJ2-3, with 11 bases aligning to TRBD1. The V gene end was trimmed by 7 bases and the J gene end by 4 bases; junction bases not matched to a gene: 7. This CDR3 has 15 residues. Germline CDR1 is MRHNA and CDR2 is SNTAGT. Written as DNA, the CDR3 is TGTGCCAGCACATATTCGGGACAGGGGGCAGATACGCAGTATTTT. Amino acid sequence: CASTYSGQGADTQYF.

The chain uses TRBV28 and TRBJ1-5; 7 bases map to TRBD1. CDR3 length: 14 residues. With V trimmed by 3 bases and J by 5 bases, 4 bases remained unmatched. CDR1 and CDR2 (germline): MDHEN, SYDVKM. This chain's CDR3 is CASSLRTGYQPQHF. In DNA, the CDR3 is TGTGCCAGCAGTTTGAGGACAGGTTATCAGCCCCAGCATTTT.

This chain uses TRBV18 with TRBJ2-3; TRBD2 aligns across 10 bases. The V gene's germline CDR1 is KGHSH and CDR2 LQKENI. The CDR3 totals 17 residues. The V segment lost 0 bases and the J segment 3 bases; nucleotides outside the gene matches: 6. In nucleotides, the CDR3 is TGTGCCAGCTCACCACCTTCTAGCGGGGGTTCGACAGATACGCAGTATTTT. Amino acid sequence: CASSPPSSGGSTDTQYF.

In this sample, this clone turned up a few times. V is TRBV19 and J is TRBJ2-5; 14 bases are shared with TRBD2. Germline CDR1 reads LNHDA; CDR2 reads SQIVND (reference sequence). This CDR3 spans 18 amino acids. The V segment lost 3 bases and the J segment 4 bases; nucleotides outside the gene matches: 10. The CDR3 sequence: CASSMQSPGLAGGETQYF. For the CDR3, the DNA is TGTGCCAGTAGTATGCAGAGCCCCGGACTAGCGGGGGGAGAGACCCAGTACTTC.

This clone was seen a few times. The chain carries TRBV13 and TRBJ1-4; D unclear. Trimming removed 0 bases from V and 11 bases from J, with 10 bases in between. Germline CDR1 reads PRHDT; CDR2 reads FYEKMQ (reference sequence). The CDR3 has 13 residues. The CDR3 nucleotides read TGTGCCAGCAGCTTAGGTCCATCGGGGAAACTGTTTTTT. It is translated as CASSLGPSGKLFF.

The chain couples TRBV19 to TRBJ1-2; no clear D. Trimming took off 3 bases at V and 4 bases at J, with 6 bases between the two ends. CDR1 is LNHDA, CDR2 SQIVND, per germline (reference sequence). The CDR3 loop spans 12 amino acids. This CDR3 reads CASSIQFYGYTF. The CDR3, as DNA: TGTGCCAGTAGTATCCAGTTCTATGGCTACACCTTC.

The gene calls are TRBV2 and TRBJ1-1; 10 bases line up with TRBD1. The CDR3 loop spans 14 amino acids. From germline, CDR1 is SNHLY and CDR2 FYNNEI. Trimming cost V 5 bases and J 11 bases; bases outside gene matches: 11. The CDR3 coding sequence is TGTGCCAGCAGTATGACAGGGGGCGTTTTAATTGCTTTCTTT. Its protein is CASSMTGGVLIAFF.

This rearrangement joins TRBV5-6 to TRBJ2-1, with a weak D call TRBD1 (5 bases). The CDR3 loop spans 15 amino acids. Germline CDR1 is SGHDT and CDR2 is YYEEEE. V lost 3 bases and J 4 bases, leaving 14 bases between the germline ends. CDR3 DNA sequence: TGTGCCAGCAGCTGGACCACGAGACAGTACAATGAGCAGTTCTTC. Translation gives CASSWTTRQYNEQFF. Complete variable domain (other parts from reference TRBV5-6 and TRBJ2-1): DAGVTQSPTHLIKTRGQQVTLRCSPKSGHDTVSWYQQALGQGPQFIFQYYEEEERQRGNFPDRFSGHQFPNYSSELNVNALLLGDSALYLCASSWTTRQYNEQFFGPGTRLTVL.

The rearrangement uses TRBV28 and TRBJ1-2; tentatively, D is TRBD1 (5 bases). V lost 1 base, J lost 6 bases, and 9 bases lay in between. This CDR3 comprises 13 residues. Per germline, CDR1 MDHEN and CDR2 SYDVKM. CDR3 sequence (DNA): TGTGCCAGCAGTTTATCAGGGTTTGATGGCTACACCTTC. Translation gives CASSLSGFDGYTF.

The chain carries TRBV6-5 and TRBJ1-2; D is unresolved. The CDR3 is 15 residues long. Trimming removed 2 bases from V and 2 bases from J, with 12 bases in between. Germline CDR1 MNHEY, CDR2 SVGAGI. For the CDR3, the DNA is TGTGCCAGCAGTTACAGGCAGACTTTCAACTATGGCTACACCTTC. Translating gives CASSYRQTFNYGYTF.

The rearrangement joins TRBV29-1 to TRBJ2-5, with D unclear. V lost 3 bases, J lost 2 bases, and 22 bases lay in between. This CDR3 spans 17 amino acids. The germline gives CDR1 SQVTM, CDR2 ANQGSEA. The CDR3 DNA reads TGCAGCGTTGAGGGTGGCGGCGGAGTCCGTAAACAAGAGACCCAGTACTTC. It translates to CSVEGGGGVRKQETQYF.

The CDR3 DNA reads as TGTGCCAGCAGTGAAGTAGACAGGGGGCTCACCGGGGAGCTGTTTTTT. It codes for CASSEVDRGLTGELFF. The gene calls are TRBV2 and TRBJ2-2; the match to TRBD1 covers 10 bases. J was trimmed by 4 bases and V by 1 base; bases with no gene match: 3. CDR3 length: 16 residues. Germline assignment: CDR1 SNHLY and CDR2 FYNNEI.

J is TRBJ1-6 and V is TRBV6-7, with TRBD1 matching over 7 bases. TRBV6-7 qualifies as an ORF whose function is uncertain. The trim removed 2 bases at V and 5 bases at J, leaving 3 bases unmatched. CDR3 length: 15 residues. The CDR3 protein is CASSYRDSHNSPLHF. Written as DNA, the CDR3 is TGTGCCAGCAGTTACAGGGACAGTCATAATTCACCCCTCCACTTT.

This clone was counted a few times. V gene TRBV19 combines with J gene TRBJ1-2; 8 bases are a match to TRBD1. Per the germline V gene, CDR1 is LNHDA and CDR2 is SQIVND (reference sequence). V was pared by 1 base and J by 2 bases, with 3 bases of the junction left unmatched. The CDR3 runs to 15 residues. The CDR3 nucleotides read TGTGCCAGTAGTATAGGCGGACAGGGAAACTATGGCTACACCTTC. It specifies CASSIGGQGNYGYTF.

The chain links TRBV28 to TRBJ2-3, with D possibly being TRBD2 (5 bases). Trimming pared 2 bases from V and 4 bases from J, leaving 16 bases between. The CDR3 runs to 16 residues. Germline assignment: CDR1 MDHEN and CDR2 SYDVKM. The CDR3 sequence is CASSLIRERNSDTQYF. CDR3 DNA: TGTGCCAGCAGTTTAATCCGGGAAAGGAATTCAGATACGCAGTATTTT.

V is TRBV10-3 and J is TRBJ1-1; 7 nucleotides agree with TRBD1. J lost 1 base, V lost 9 bases, and 2 bases had no gene match. Looked up from germline, CDR1 is ENHRY and CDR2 is SYGVKD. CDR3 length: 12 amino acids. The CDR3 DNA sequence: TGTGCCATTGGACAGGCGAACACTGAAGCTTTCTTT. This codes for CAIGQANTEAFF.

This chain links TRBV5-1 with TRBJ1-4, with unresolved D. The V end lost 1 base, the J end lost 0 bases, and 4 bases lay between the germline ends. Germline values: CDR1 SGHRS, CDR2 YFSETQ. The length of the CDR3 is 14 residues. This chain's CDR3 is CASSLQATNEKLFF. CDR3 nucleotide sequence: TGCGCCAGCAGCTTGCAGGCAACTAATGAAAAACTGTTTTTT.

This rearrangement joins TRBV2 to TRBJ1-2, with a weak D call TRBD1 (6 bases). The CDR3 is 13 residues long. Germline loops: CDR1 SNHLY, CDR2 FYNNEI. V gave up 11 bases and J gave up 2 bases, with 15 bases separating them. CDR3: CAGSRGANYGYTF. For the CDR3, the DNA is TGTGCCGGCTCCCGGGGGGCCAACTATGGCTACACCTTC.

The chain recombines TRBV5-1 with TRBJ1-1, with no clear D. V was clipped by 4 bases and J by 1 base, with 14 bases between them. The CDR3 loop spans 15 amino acids. The V gene's germline CDR1 is SGHRS and CDR2 YFSETQ. For the CDR3, the DNA is TGCGCCAGCAGCGTTGGTGGAGGTTCGAACACTGAAGCTTTCTTT. Its translation: CASSVGGGSNTEAFF.

V gene TRBV28 combines with J gene TRBJ1-1, with D tentatively TRBD1 (5 bases). The V and J ends lost 3 bases and 0 bases respectively, with 8 bases between them. Germline-derived CDR1 and CDR2 are MDHEN and SYDVKM. This CDR3 region has 14 residues. The CDR3 sequence: CASSFGGVNTEAFF. The CDR3 DNA reads TGTGCCAGCAGTTTCGGAGGGGTGAACACTGAAGCTTTCTTT.

The chain employs TRBV9 and TRBJ2-2, with D perhaps TRBD2 (6 bases). CDR1 is SGDLS and CDR2 is YYNGEE in the germline V gene. V gave up 3 bases and J gave up 3 bases, with 21 bases separating them. The CDR3 is 18 residues long. The CDR3 loop reads CASSEEWDSPDDTGELFF. CDR3 nucleotide sequence: TGTGCCAGCAGCGAGGAATGGGACTCACCTGATGACACCGGGGAGCTGTTTTTT.

This clone was counted between two and nine times. The chain is built from TRBV18 and TRBJ2-7; 8 nucleotides agree with TRBD1. The germline CDR1 and CDR2 sequences are KGHSH and LQKENI. The V segment lost 4 bases and the J segment 2 bases; nucleotides outside the gene matches: 4. This CDR3 region has 14 residues. Here the CDR3 reads CASSLGQAPYEQYF. CDR3 sequence (DNA): TGTGCCAGCTCACTGGGACAGGCTCCCTACGAGCAGTACTTC.

This clone appeared once. The rearrangement links TRBV4-1 to TRBJ1-2, with D possibly being TRBD1 (6 bases). Germline V lookup: CDR1 MGHRA, CDR2 YSYEKL. The CDR3 has 14 residues. Trimming left V 6 bases short and J 5 bases short, with 16 bases between. CDR3 DNA: TGCGCCAGCAGTCCCCGAGGGGGGGGATATGGCTACACCTTC. Translated, it gives CASSPRGGGYGYTF.

The chain is built from TRBV2 and TRBJ2-7; 7 nucleotides match TRBD1. Germline lookup yields CDR1 SNHLY and CDR2 FYNNEI. There are 14 residues in the CDR3. V dropped 5 bases and J dropped 4; count of bases not matched to a gene: 8. CDR3 region: CASSQPGQKYEQYF. In DNA form, the CDR3 reads TGTGCCAGCAGTCAACCGGGACAGAAATACGAGCAGTACTTC.

This clone was seen only once. The chain joins TRBV5-6 to TRBJ2-1; 10 bases line up with TRBD2. The CDR3 consists of 16 residues. J lost 3 bases, V lost 0 bases, and 3 bases had no gene match. Germline CDR1 SGHDT, CDR2 YYEEEE. This CDR3 is CASSLVAGGHYNEQFF. CDR3 in DNA: TGTGCCAGCAGCTTGGTAGCGGGGGGCCACTACAATGAGCAGTTCTTC. Full variable domain (remainder filled in from reference TRBV5-6 and TRBJ2-1): DAGVTQSPTHLIKTRGQQVTLRCSPKSGHDTVSWYQQALGQGPQFIFQYYEEEERQRGNFPDRFSGHQFPNYSSELNVNALLLGDSALYLCASSLVAGGHYNEQFFGPGTRLTVL.